These 15 T cell receptor beta chains were sequenced from one sample in a study of beta chain features in type 1 diabetes. Whole-study results and caveats: Among all four CD4+ subsets, Type 1 diabetes patients had TCRB CDR3s that were moderately but significantly shorter.

These receptors are not linked to any known antigen. The authors reverse transcribed all of the isolated RNA, so sequencing captured expressed TCRB transcripts. Repertoires were generated with immunoSEQ multiplex PCR, while TCRdb's copy carries only in-frame clones and drops some. The sample includes nearly 700,000 clones, 10% to 15% of them seen just once. Sequencing input: naive CD4+ T cells from blood. The receptors derive from a man aged 18-30 years with type 1 diabetes.

V and J are TRBV9 and TRBJ2-3, with 9 bases aligning to TRBD2. Germline V gives CDR1 SGDLS, CDR2 YYNGEE. The V and J ends lost 7 bases and 0 bases, in that order; junction bases with no gene match: 9. CDR3 length equals 16 residues. The DNA for the CDR3 is TGTGCCAGCGGCCAGGGGCTAGCGGGGAGCACAGATACGCAGTATTTT. Translation: CASGQGLAGSTDTQYF. Full variable domain (outside the CDR3, taken from reference TRBV9 and TRBJ2-3): DSGVTQTPKHLITATGQRVTLRCSPRSGDLSVYWYQQSLDQGLQFLIQYYNGEERAKGNILERFSAQQFPDLHSELNLSSLELGDSALYFCASGQGLAGSTDTQYFGPGTRLTVL.

This chain uses TRBV6-1 with TRBJ2-7, with D maybe TRBD1 (5 bases). Germline values: CDR1 MNHNS, CDR2 SASEGT. The CDR3 is 12 residues long. Deletions cut 5 bases from V and 2 bases from J, with 7 bases between. The CDR3 region has the DNA TGTGCCAGCAGTAGACAGCCCTACGAGCAGTACTTC. Protein product: CASSRQPYEQYF.

J is TRBJ1-1 and V is TRBV9; D unresolved. V shed 4 bases and J shed 7 bases, with 8 bases lying between them. Germline loops: CDR1 SGDLS, CDR2 YYNGEE. CDR3 size: 11 residues. The CDR3 is CASSLGSEAFF. CDR3 bases: TGTGCCAGCAGCTTAGGGAGTGAAGCTTTCTTT.

The chain recombines TRBV5-1 with TRBJ2-1; possible D gene TRBD1, 5 bases. Trimming took 3 bases from V and 8 from J, leaving 9 bases between them. The CDR3 runs 12 residues. Germline CDR1 is SGHRS and CDR2 is YFSETQ. The CDR3 DNA follows: TGCGCCAGCAGCTCACAGGCGTATGAGCAGTTCTTC. This translates into CASSSQAYEQFF.

This clone was seen more than once but under ten times. This may stem from a read error, because a much larger clone lies one nucleotide away. CDR3 loop: CASSYNNEQFF. The CDR3 DNA follows: TGTGCCAGCAGTTACAACAATGAGCAGTTCTTC. The chain couples TRBV28 to TRBJ2-1, with D uncertain. The CDR3 runs 11 residues. Trimming left V 4 bases short and J 5 bases short, with 3 bases between. The V gene's germline CDR1 is MDHEN and CDR2 SYDVKM.

This clone was picked up a small number of times. The sample has other DNA sequences that encode this CDR3 too. The chain employs TRBV7-2 and TRBJ1-1; a possible D gene is TRBD1 (5 bases). The CDR3 is made up of 14 amino acids. V was pared by 5 bases and J by 0 bases, with 10 bases between. Germline V CDR1 and CDR2: SGHTA, FQGNSA. The CDR3 here is CASSPRGVNTEAFF. CDR3 nucleotides: TGTGCCAGCAGCCCGCGGGGGGTGAACACTGAAGCTTTCTTT.

The CDR3 reads CAWSVGEQDEQYF. The DNA of the CDR3 is TGTGCCTGGAGTGTAGGGGAGCAAGACGAGCAGTACTTC. The V and J genes are TRBV30 and TRBJ2-7, with D perhaps assigned TRBD1 or TRBD2 (5 bases each). This CDR3 is 13 amino acids long. V lost 0 bases, J lost 5 bases, and 11 bases lay in between. Germline-derived CDR1 and CDR2 are GTSNPN and SVGIG (reference sequence). Complete variable domain (other parts from reference TRBV30 and TRBJ2-7): SQTIHQWPATLVQPVGSPLSLECTVEGTSNPNLYWYRQAAGRGLQLLFYSVGIGQISSEVPQNLSASRPQDRQFILSSKKLLLSDSGFYLCAWSVGEQDEQYFGPGTRLTVT.

This clone was counted between two and nine times. The chain links TRBV5-1 to TRBJ1-1; 8 nucleotides line up with TRBD1. The junction had 8 bases not matched to a gene; V was cut back by 0 bases and J by 7 bases. Germline CDR1 reads SGHRS; CDR2 reads YFSETQ. The CDR3 consists of 15 residues. In DNA form, the CDR3 reads TGCGCCAGCAGCTTGGCAGCCGCAGGGGGCGTTGAAGCTTTCTTT. This encodes CASSLAAAGGVEAFF.

This clone was seen a few times. The chain employs TRBV7-6 and TRBJ2-1; D gene unclear. V was clipped by 5 bases and J by 0 bases, with 11 bases between them. Germline CDR1 is SGHVS and CDR2 is FNYEAQ. CDR3 length: 15 residues. CDR3 in amino acids: CASSPIDRSYNEQFF. In DNA, the CDR3 is TGTGCCAGCAGCCCGATAGATCGCTCCTACAATGAGCAGTTCTTC. Based on the CDR3 plus reference TRBV7-6 and TRBJ2-1, the full variable domain is GAGVSQSPRYKVTKRGQDVALRCDPISGHVSLYWYRQALGQGPEFLTYFNYEAQQDKSGLPNDRFSAERPEGSISTLTIQRTEQRDSAMYRCASSPIDRSYNEQFFGPGTRLTVL.

The chain joins TRBV6-5 to TRBJ1-5; D is possibly TRBD1 (5 bases). CDR1 and CDR2 from the germline V gene are MNHEY and SVGAGI. V lost 8 bases and J lost 7, with 12 bases in between. The CDR3 sequence is 12 residues long. The CDR3 DNA reads as TGTGCCAGCGGGGGAGGGGACCAGCCCCAGCATTTT. It yields the protein CASGGGDQPQHF.

This clone was detected only a few times. This chain uses TRBV7-2 with TRBJ2-7; TRBD2 matches 9 bases. V gave up 4 bases and J gave up 0 bases; unmatched junction bases: 4. The V gene's germline CDR1 is SGHTA and CDR2 FQGNSA. The CDR3 extends over 15 amino acids. This CDR3 reads CASSSLAGVSYEQYF. CDR3 sequence (DNA): TGTGCCAGCAGCTCCTTAGCGGGGGTCTCCTACGAGCAGTACTTC.

The V and J genes are TRBV30 and TRBJ1-5; possibly TRBD1 for D (5 bases). Trimming shortened V by 1 base and J by 3 bases, and 10 bases separated the two germline ends. This CDR3 contains 14 residues. CDR1 GTSNPN and CDR2 SVGIG come from the germline V gene (reference sequence). CDR3 DNA sequence: TGTGCCTGGAGTGGCGGGGGTTACAATCAGCCCCAGCATTTT. It specifies CAWSGGGYNQPQHF.

This chain links TRBV9 with TRBJ2-1; 10 bases match TRBD1. The CDR3 is 18 residues long. J gave up 2 bases and V 0 bases, and 8 bases lay outside the gene matches. In germline, CDR1 is SGDLS, CDR2 YYNGEE. This CDR3 is CASSVGTGTGVPYNEQFF. The DNA of the CDR3 is TGTGCCAGCAGCGTAGGCACCGGGACAGGGGTCCCCTACAATGAGCAGTTCTTC.

The chain couples TRBV6-5 to TRBJ2-1, with D possibly called TRBD1 or TRBD2 (6 bases each). CDR1 is MNHEY and CDR2 is SVGAGI in the germline V gene. The V gene lost 10 bases and the J gene lost 2 bases, with 15 bases spanning the gap. This CDR3 has 14 amino acids. The DNA for the CDR3 is TGTGCCACAACAAAGGAGGGGGCCTACAATGAGCAGTTCTTC. This codes for CATTKEGAYNEQFF.

The chain joins TRBV10-3 to TRBJ2-1; D perhaps matches TRBD2 (6 bases). V was shortened by 6 bases and J by 3 bases, with 9 bases between the two germline ends. This CDR3 contains 13 residues. Germline assignment: CDR1 ENHRY and CDR2 SYGVKD. For the CDR3, the DNA is TGTGCCATCAGCCCAGCGGGCTACAATGAGCAGTTCTTC. Translating it yields CAISPAGYNEQFF.